The 15 T cell receptor beta chains below all came from one sample that was sequenced in a study of T cell changes during pregnancy in multiple sclerosis. Produced via immunoSEQ multiplex PCR; TCRdb's table is partial and in-frame only. The table has roughly 38,000 clones, more than 90% seen once. The sample in question was CD4+ T cells from peripheral blood mononuclear cells, obtained after pregnancy. The receptors originated from a female donor in good health, enrolled as a control in a pregnancy study.

This chain joins TRBV30 and TRBJ2-7, with a possible D match to TRBD1 (5 bases). Per germline, CDR1 GTSNPN and CDR2 SVGIG (reference sequence). This CDR3 comprises 14 residues. The germline V and J ends were trimmed by 0 bases and 0 bases, with 9 bases remaining between them. For the CDR3, the DNA is TGTGCCTGGAGTGTACTACAGGACTCCTACGAGCAGTACTTC. It specifies CAWSVLQDSYEQYF.

The V gene is TRBV5-6, the J gene TRBJ2-1; 11 bases are shared with TRBD2. The CDR3 is 16 amino acids. Germline V gene sequence: CDR1 SGHDT, CDR2 YYEEEE. The junction had 7 bases not matched to a gene; V was cut back by 4 bases and J by 4 bases. DNA of the CDR3: TGTGCCAGCAGCCTCTACCGACTAGCGGGGTACAATGAGCAGTTCTTC. Translation: CASSLYRLAGYNEQFF.

This chain's CDR3 is CASSVGTVNTGELFF. The CDR3 DNA is TGTGCCAGCAGCGTAGGAACGGTGAACACCGGGGAGCTGTTTTTT. This chain connects TRBV9 to TRBJ2-2; D is unresolved. Trimming cost V 0 bases and J 1 base, with 7 bases left between them. CDR1 is SGDLS and CDR2 is YYNGEE in the germline V gene. The CDR3 is 15 residues long.

The rearrangement links TRBV7-2 to TRBJ2-3; 12 bases agree with TRBD2. CDR1 and CDR2 from the germline V gene are SGHTA and FQGNSA. The V segment lost 0 bases and the J segment 1 base; nucleotides outside the gene matches: 8. This CDR3 is built from 19 residues. The CDR3 region has the DNA TGTGCCAGCAGCTTAGCGCGGCTAGCGGGGGGGCCTGGCACAGATACGCAGTATTTT. It specifies CASSLARLAGGPGTDTQYF.

The chain employs TRBV6-5 and TRBJ1-5; 7 bases map to TRBD1. V lost 6 bases and J lost 7; bases outside the gene matches: 12. The germline V gene encodes CDR1 MNHEY and CDR2 SVGAGI. The CDR3 totals 15 residues. The CDR3 nucleotides are TGTGCCAGCAGAGAAACGACAGGGTTGGGGCAGCCCCAGCATTTT. Translation gives CASRETTGLGQPQHF.

The chain is built from TRBV6-1 and TRBJ1-2; 8 nucleotides line up with TRBD1. The CDR3 consists of 14 residues. Germline loops: CDR1 MNHNS, CDR2 SASEGT. The trim removed 7 bases at V and 3 bases at J, leaving 7 bases unmatched. Here the CDR3 DNA reads TGTGCCAGCATTACAGGGGGGAAGGACTATGGCTACACCTTC. Translating gives CASITGGKDYGYTF.

The chain links TRBV2 to TRBJ2-7; 9 nucleotides agree with TRBD1. The CDR3 length is 14 residues. Germline V gene data show CDR1 as SNHLY and CDR2 as FYNNEI. Losses at the gene ends were 5 bases for V and 5 bases for J; bases not matched to a gene: 7. CDR3 in amino acids: CASSYGTGKNEQYF. The CDR3 DNA reads as TGTGCCAGCAGTTACGGGACAGGGAAAAACGAGCAGTACTTC.

This clone showed up just once. The rearrangement links TRBV14 to TRBJ2-7; 7 positions agree with TRBD1. Germline assignment: CDR1 SGHDN and CDR2 FVKESK. The V and J ends lost 6 bases and 3 bases, in that order; junction bases with no gene match: 5. The CDR3 is made up of 13 amino acids. The chain's CDR3 is CASSRQGSYEQYF. The DNA for the CDR3 is TGTGCCAGCAGTCGACAGGGAAGCTACGAGCAGTACTTC.

The gene calls are TRBV7-8 and TRBJ2-5; 8 positions match TRBD2. V trimming: 7 bases; J trimming: 5 bases; junction bases outside the gene matches: 15. The CDR3 has 16 residues. CDR1 is SGHVS, CDR2 FQNEAQ, per germline. The CDR3 bases are TGTGCCAGCACAAGGACCTCGGGACTAGTAGTTGAGACCCAGTACTTC. Translation gives CASTRTSGLVVETQYF.

This chain connects TRBV4-1 to TRBJ2-6; 7 nucleotides line up with TRBD1. After removal of 4 bases from V and 1 base from J, the junction contained 1 base not matched to a gene. The CDR3 spans 15 residues. Germline V CDR1 and CDR2: MGHRA, YSYEKL. The CDR3 loop reads CASSLQGSGANVLTF. DNA of the CDR3: TGCGCCAGCAGCCTACAGGGGTCTGGGGCCAACGTCCTGACTTTC.

The chain carries TRBV19 and TRBJ1-1, with D maybe TRBD1 (6 bases). The CDR3 covers 15 residues. Germline CDR1 is LNHDA and CDR2 is SQIVND (reference sequence). Trimming cost V 4 bases and J 5 bases, with 17 bases left between them. The CDR3 region has the DNA TGTGCCAGTAGTACGGGGGGCAGGGTAGGGACTGAAGCTTTCTTT. This sequence encodes CASSTGGRVGTEAFF.

The chain carries TRBV4-3 and TRBJ2-1; the match to TRBD2 covers 12 bases. Unmatched junction bases numbered 8, after V lost 3 bases and J lost 5 bases. Germline V lookup: CDR1 LGHNA, CDR2 YSLEER. There are 17 residues in the CDR3. This CDR3 is CASSQLSTSGSHNEQFF. The CDR3, as DNA: TGCGCCAGCAGCCAGTTATCGACTAGCGGGAGCCACAATGAGCAGTTCTTC.

The chain is built from TRBV11-2 and TRBJ2-3; no clear D. Looked up from germline, CDR1 is SGHAT and CDR2 is FQNNGV. V was pared by 5 bases and J by 6 bases, with 6 bases between. The CDR3 totals 11 residues. CDR3 amino acids: CASSPLDTQYF. The CDR3 bases are TGTGCCAGCAGCCCGTTGGATACGCAGTATTTT.

The chain carries TRBV28 and TRBJ1-2; weak D call: TRBD1 (5 bases). CDR3 length: 14 residues. Trimming cost V 8 bases and J 4 bases, with 17 bases left between them. From germline, CDR1 is MDHEN and CDR2 SYDVKM. The CDR3 coding sequence is TGTGCCAGCCGTAAACGGTCTACAGGCTATGGCTACACCTTC. Translation: CASRKRSTGYGYTF.

The V and J genes are TRBV2 and TRBJ1-1; 7 nucleotides line up with TRBD1. Unmatched junction bases numbered 7, after V lost 5 bases and J lost 4 bases. The CDR3 spans 14 residues. Germline CDR1 is SNHLY and CDR2 is FYNNEI. CDR3 in amino acids: CASSLQGYLTEAFF. The DNA for the CDR3 is TGTGCCAGCAGTTTACAGGGGTATCTCACTGAAGCTTTCTTT. The whole variable domain, filled in from reference TRBV2 and TRBJ1-1, reads EPEVTQTPSHQVTQMGQEVILRCVPISNHLYFYWYRQILGQKVEFLVSFYNNEISEKSEIFDDQFSVERPDGSNFTLKIRSTKLEDSAMYFCASSLQGYLTEAFFGQGTRLTVV.